This note documents a single T cell receptor (beta chain) sequence. Its antigen remains unknown. The CDR3 is made up of 16 amino acids. Germline lookup yields CDR1 SNHLY and CDR2 FYNNEI. V lost 5 bases and J lost 1, with 14 bases in between. This record belongs to a study of cytomegalovirus exposure and HLA in healthy donors. Study outcomes and limitations: A few CMV-associated chains proved CMV antigen-specific in vitro. It was reported that the classifier diagnosed cytomegalovirus status with high specificity and sensitivity in both the original and validation cohorts.

PCR primers comprised 60 Vbeta and 13 Jbeta primers. The table came from immunoSEQ multiplex PCR; TCRdb's copy has only in-frame clones and leaves some out. This table has 150,000 or so clones, 70% to 80% appearing once. This chain links TRBV2 with TRBJ2-2, with a possible D match to TRBD2 (6 bases). The sample was PBMCs. The TCR was taken from a woman aged 35 to 49 in good health and CMV-seronegative. The CDR3 is CASSRTWRENTGELFF. DNA of the CDR3: TGTGCCAGCAGTCGAACATGGCGGGAGAACACCGGGGAGCTGTTTTTT.